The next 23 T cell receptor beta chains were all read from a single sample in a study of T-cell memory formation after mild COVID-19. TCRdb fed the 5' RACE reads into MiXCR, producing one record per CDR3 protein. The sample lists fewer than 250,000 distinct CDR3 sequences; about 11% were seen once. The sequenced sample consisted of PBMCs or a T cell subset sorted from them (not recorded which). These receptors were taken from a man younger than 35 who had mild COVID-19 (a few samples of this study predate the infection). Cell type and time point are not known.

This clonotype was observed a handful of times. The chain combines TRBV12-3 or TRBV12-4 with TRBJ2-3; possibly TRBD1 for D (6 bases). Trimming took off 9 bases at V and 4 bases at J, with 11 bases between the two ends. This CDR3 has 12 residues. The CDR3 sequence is CASRGNSDTQYF. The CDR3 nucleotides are TGTGCCAGTAGGGGGAACTCAGATACGCAGTATTTT.

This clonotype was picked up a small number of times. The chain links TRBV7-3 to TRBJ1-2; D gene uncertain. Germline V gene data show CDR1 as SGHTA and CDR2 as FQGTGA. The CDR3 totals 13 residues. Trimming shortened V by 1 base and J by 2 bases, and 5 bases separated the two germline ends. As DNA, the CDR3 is TGTGCCAGCAGCTTAAACGAGAACTATGGCTACACCTTC. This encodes CASSLNENYGYTF.

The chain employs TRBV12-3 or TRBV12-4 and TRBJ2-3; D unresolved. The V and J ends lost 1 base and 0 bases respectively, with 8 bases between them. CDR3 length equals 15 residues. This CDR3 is CASSLGDFSTDTQYF. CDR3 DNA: TGTGCCAGCAGTTTAGGTGACTTCAGCACAGATACGCAGTATTTT.

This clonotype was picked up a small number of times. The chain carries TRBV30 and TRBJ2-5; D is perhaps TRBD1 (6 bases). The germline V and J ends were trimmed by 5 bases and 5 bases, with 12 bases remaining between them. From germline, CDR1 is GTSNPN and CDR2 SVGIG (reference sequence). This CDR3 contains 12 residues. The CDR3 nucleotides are TGTGCCTGGTCAGGGGATCATGAGACCCAGTACTTC. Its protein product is CAWSGDHETQYF.

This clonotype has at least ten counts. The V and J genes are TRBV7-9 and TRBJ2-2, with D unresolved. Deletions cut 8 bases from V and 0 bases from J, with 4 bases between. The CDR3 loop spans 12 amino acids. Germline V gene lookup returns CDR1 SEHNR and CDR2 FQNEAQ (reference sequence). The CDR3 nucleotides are TGTGCCAGCGGGGCGAACACCGGGGAGCTGTTTTTT. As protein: CASGANTGELFF.

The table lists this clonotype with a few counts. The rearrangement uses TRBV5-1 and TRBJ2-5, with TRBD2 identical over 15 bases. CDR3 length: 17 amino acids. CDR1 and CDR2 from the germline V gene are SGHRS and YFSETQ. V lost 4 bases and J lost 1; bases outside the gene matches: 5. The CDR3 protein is CASSTGLAGGTQETQYF. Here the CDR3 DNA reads TGCGCCAGCAGCACTGGACTAGCGGGGGGGACCCAAGAGACCCAGTACTTC.

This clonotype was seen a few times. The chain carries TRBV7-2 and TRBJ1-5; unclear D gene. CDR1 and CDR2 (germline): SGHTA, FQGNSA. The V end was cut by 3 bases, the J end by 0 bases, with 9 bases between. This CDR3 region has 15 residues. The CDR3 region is CASSFMAYSNQPQHF. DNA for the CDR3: TGTGCCAGCAGCTTCATGGCTTATAGCAATCAGCCCCAGCATTTT.

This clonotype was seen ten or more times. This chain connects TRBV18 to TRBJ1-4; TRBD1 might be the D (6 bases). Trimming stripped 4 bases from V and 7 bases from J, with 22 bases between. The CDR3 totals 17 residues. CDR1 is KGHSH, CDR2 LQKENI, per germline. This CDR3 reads CASSLRTAPRGGEKLFF. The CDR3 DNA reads TGTGCCAGCTCACTCAGGACAGCCCCGAGAGGCGGTGAAAAACTGTTTTTT.

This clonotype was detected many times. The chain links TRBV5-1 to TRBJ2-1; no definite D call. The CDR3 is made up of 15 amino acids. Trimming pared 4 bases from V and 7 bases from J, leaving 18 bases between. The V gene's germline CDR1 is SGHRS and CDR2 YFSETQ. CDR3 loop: CASSLNSRTQNEQFF. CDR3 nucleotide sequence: TGCGCCAGCAGCCTGAATTCCCGGACCCAAAATGAGCAGTTCTTC.

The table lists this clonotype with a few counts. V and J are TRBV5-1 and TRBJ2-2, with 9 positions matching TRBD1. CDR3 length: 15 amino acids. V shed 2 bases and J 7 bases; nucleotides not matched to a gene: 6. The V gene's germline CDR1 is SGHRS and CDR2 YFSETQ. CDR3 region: CASSLTQGANGELFF. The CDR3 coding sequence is TGCGCCAGCAGCTTAACACAGGGGGCCAACGGGGAGCTGTTTTTT. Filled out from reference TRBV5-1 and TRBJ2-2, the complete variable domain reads KAGVTQTPRYLIKTRGQQVTLSCSPISGHRSVSWYQQTPGQGLQFLFEYFSETQRNKGNFPGRFSGRQFSNSRSEMNVSTLELGDSALYLCASSLTQGANGELFFGEGSRLTVL.

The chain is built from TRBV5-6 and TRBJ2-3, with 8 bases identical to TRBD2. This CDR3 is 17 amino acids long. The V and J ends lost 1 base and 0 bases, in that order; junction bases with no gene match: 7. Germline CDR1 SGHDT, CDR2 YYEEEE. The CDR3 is CASSLRRGGTSTDTQYF. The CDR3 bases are TGTGCCAGCAGCTTGCGTCGCGGGGGGACTAGCACAGATACGCAGTATTTT.

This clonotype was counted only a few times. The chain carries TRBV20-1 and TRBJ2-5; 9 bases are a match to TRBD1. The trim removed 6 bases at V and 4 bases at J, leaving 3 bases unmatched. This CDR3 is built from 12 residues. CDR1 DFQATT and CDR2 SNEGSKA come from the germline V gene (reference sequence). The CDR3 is CSALTGGETQYF. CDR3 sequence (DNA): TGCAGTGCCTTGACAGGGGGAGAGACCCAGTACTTC.

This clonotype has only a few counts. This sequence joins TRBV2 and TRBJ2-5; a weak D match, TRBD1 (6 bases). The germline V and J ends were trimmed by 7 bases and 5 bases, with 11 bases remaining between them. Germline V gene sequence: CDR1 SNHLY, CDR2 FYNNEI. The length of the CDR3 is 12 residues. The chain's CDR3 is CASNEDSETQYF. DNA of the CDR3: TGTGCCAGCAATGAGGACAGTGAGACCCAGTACTTC.

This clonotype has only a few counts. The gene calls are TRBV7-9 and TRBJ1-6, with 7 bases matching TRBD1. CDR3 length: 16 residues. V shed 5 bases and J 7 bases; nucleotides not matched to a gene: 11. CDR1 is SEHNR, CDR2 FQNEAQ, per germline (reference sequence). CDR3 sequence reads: CASSTDRARANSPLHF. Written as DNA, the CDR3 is TGTGCCAGCAGCACCGACAGGGCCAGGGCGAATTCACCCCTCCACTTT.

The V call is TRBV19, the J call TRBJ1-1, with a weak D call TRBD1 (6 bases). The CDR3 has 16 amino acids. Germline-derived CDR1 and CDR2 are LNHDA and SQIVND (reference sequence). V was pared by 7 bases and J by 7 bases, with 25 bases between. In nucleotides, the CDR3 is TGTGCCAGTACCCCACCGGGGGAAGGAAGAGGGGGTGAAGCTTTCTTT. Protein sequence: CASTPPGEGRGGEAFF.

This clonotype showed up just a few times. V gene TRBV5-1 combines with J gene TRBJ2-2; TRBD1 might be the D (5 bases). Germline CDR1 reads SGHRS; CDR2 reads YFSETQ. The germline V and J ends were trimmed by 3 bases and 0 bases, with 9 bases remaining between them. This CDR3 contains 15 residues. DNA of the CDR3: TGCGCCAGCAGCTCAACAGGAGCGAACACCGGGGAGCTGTTTTTT. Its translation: CASSSTGANTGELFF. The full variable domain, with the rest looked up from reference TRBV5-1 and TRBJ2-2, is KAGVTQTPRYLIKTRGQQVTLSCSPISGHRSVSWYQQTPGQGLQFLFEYFSETQRNKGNFPGRFSGRQFSNSRSEMNVSTLELGDSALYLCASSSTGANTGELFFGEGSRLTVL.

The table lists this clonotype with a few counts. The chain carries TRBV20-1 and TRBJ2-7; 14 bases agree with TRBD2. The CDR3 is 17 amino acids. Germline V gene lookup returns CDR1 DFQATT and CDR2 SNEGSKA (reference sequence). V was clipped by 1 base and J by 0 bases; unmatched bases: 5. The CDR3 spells CSARGLAGGRSSYEQYV. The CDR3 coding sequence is TGCAGTGCTAGAGGACTAGCGGGGGGGAGGAGCTCCTACGAGCAGTACGTC.

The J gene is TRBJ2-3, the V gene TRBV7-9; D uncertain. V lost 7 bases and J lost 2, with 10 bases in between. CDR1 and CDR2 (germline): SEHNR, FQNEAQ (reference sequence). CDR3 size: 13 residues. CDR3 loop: CASIEDFTDTQYF. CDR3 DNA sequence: TGTGCCAGCATCGAGGATTTCACAGATACGCAGTATTTT.

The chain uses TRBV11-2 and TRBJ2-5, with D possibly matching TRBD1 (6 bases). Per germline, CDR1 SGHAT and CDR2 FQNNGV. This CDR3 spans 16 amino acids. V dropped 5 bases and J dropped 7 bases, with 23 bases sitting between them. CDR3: CASSAQTSGVRVTQYF. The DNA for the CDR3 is TGTGCCAGCAGCGCCCAAACCTCAGGGGTCCGGGTGACCCAGTACTTC.

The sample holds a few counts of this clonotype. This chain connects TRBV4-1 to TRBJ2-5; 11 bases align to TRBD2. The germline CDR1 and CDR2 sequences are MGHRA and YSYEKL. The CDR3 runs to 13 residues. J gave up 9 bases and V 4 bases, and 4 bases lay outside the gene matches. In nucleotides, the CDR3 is TGCGCCAGCAGCCTACTAGCGGGGGTGGCCCAGTACTTC. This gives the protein CASSLLAGVAQYF.

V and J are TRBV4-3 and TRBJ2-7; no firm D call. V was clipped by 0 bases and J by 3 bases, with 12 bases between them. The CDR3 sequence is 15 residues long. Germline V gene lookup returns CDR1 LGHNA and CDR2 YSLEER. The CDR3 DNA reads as TGCGCCAGCAGCCAAGATACGAGACACCTCTACGAGCAGTACTTC. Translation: CASSQDTRHLYEQYF.

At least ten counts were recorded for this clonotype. DNA of the CDR3: TGCGCCAGCAGCCAAGATAGTCGGACAGGGAGCACCGGGGAGCTGTTTTTT. Translation: CASSQDSRTGSTGELFF. The rearrangement joins TRBV4-3 to TRBJ2-2, with 8 nucleotides matching TRBD1. Germline V gene lookup returns CDR1 LGHNA and CDR2 YSLEER. The CDR3 has 17 amino acids. The V gene end was trimmed by 0 bases and the J gene end by 4 bases; junction bases not matched to a gene: 7.

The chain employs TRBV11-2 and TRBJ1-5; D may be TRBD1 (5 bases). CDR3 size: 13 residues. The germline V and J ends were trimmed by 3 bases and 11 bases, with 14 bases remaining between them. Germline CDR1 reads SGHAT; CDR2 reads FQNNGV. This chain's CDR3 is CASSLGDRRAQHF. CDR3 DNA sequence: TGTGCCAGCAGCTTGGGGGACCGAAGAGCCCAGCATTTT.